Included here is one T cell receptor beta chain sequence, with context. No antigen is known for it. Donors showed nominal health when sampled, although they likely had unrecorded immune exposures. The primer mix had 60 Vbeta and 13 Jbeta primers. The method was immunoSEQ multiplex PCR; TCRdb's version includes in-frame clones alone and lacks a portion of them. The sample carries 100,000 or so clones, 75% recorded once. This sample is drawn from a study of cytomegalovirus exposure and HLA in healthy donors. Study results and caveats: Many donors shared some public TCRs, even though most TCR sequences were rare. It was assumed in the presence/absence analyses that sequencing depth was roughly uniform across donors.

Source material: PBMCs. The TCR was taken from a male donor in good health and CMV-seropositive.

CDR3: CASSFTQGQETQYF. Here the CDR3 DNA reads TGTGCCAGCAGCTTTACTCAGGGCCAAGAGACCCAGTACTTC. The J gene is TRBJ2-5, the V gene TRBV11-2; weak D call: TRBD1 (5 bases). Trimming pared 3 bases from V and 1 base from J, leaving 9 bases between. The length of the CDR3 is 14 residues. Per germline, CDR1 SGHAT and CDR2 FQNNGV.